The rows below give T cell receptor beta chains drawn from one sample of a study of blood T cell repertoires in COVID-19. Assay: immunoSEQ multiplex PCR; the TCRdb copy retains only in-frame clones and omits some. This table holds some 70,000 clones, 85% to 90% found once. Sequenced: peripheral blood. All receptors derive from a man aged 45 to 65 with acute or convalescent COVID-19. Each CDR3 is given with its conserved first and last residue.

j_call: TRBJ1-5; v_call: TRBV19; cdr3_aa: CASSIGRGMSNQPQHF
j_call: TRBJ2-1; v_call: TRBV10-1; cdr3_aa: CASSESVAGSYNEQFF
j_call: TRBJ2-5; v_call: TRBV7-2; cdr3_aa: CASSSGFAGGPIETQYF
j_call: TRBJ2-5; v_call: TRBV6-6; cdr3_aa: CASSYGSGNGQETQYF
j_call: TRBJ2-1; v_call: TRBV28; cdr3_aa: CASSWTSGTENEQFF
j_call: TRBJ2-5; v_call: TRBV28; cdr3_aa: CASSLRAGRQAGGETQYF
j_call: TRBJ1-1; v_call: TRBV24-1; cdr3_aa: CATSDSRQGRGAFF
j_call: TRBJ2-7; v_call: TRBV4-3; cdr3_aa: CASSQARGYEQYF
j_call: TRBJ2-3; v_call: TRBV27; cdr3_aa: CASSWTVTDTQYF
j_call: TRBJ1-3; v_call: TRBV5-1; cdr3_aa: CASSFGQASGNTIYF
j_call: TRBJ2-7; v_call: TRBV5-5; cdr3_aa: CASSPLGDRVTYEQYF
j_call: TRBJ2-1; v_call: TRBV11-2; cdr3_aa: CASSHLGGEQFF
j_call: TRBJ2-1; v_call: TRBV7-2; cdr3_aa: CASSPPGLAGVSEQFF
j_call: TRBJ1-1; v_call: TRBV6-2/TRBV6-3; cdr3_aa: CASSRDRVNTEAFF
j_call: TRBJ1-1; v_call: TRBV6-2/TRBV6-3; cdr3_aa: CASSGEGYPEAFF
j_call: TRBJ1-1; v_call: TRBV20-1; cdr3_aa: CSVSGNTEAFF
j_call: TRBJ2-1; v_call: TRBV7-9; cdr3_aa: CASSPGGAGGHNEQFF
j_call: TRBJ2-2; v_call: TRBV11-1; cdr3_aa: CASSLAPTFGAGYTGELFF
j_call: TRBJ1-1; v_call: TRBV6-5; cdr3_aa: CASSHPKGRIVEAFF
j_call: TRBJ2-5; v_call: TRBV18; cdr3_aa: CASSRTGNGETQYF
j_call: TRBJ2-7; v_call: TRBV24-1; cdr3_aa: CATSGQTYEQYF
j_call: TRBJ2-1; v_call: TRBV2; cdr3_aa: CASRRLTILDNEQFF
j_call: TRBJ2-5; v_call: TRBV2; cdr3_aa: CASSGDSGRETQYF
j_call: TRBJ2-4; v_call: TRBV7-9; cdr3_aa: CASSLSQGEWAKNIQYF
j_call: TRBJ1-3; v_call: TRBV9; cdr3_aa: CASSTSGGFHSGNTIYF
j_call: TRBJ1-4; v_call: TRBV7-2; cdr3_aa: CASSPRTGEVYNEKLFF
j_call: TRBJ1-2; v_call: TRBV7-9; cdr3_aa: CASSSDRSGSSYTF
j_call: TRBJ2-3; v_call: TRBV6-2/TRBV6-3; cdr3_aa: CASRPLTSGSTDTQYF
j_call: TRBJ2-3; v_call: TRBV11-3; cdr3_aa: CASSRDRGTDTQYF
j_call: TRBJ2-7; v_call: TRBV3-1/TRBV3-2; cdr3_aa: CASSPLTTGRESYEQYF
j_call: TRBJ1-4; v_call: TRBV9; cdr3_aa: CASSVRPYGEGLATNEKLFF
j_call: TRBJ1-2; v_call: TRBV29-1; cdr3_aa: CSVPDSGFYGYTF
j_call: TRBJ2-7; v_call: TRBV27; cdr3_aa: CASSLVPGQGFEQYF
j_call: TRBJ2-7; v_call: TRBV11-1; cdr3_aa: CASSSADEQYF
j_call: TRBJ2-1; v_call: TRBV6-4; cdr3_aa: CASSVSGTSGNNEQFF
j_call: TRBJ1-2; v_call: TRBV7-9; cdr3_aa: CASSERTGAGGYTF
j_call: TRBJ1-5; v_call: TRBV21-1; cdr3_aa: CASSKAGGTNQPQHF
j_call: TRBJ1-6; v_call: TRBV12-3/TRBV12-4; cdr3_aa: CASSLNERSPLHF
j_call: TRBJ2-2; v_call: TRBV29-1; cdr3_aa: CSVEGLTGELFF
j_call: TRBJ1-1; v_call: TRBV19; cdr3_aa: CASSIGSTLPGTEAFF
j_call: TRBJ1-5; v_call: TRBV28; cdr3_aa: CASNDRVDDQPQHF
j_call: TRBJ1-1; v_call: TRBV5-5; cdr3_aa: CASSLVELEAFF
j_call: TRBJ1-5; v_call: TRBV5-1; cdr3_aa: CASSSTGVDQPQHF
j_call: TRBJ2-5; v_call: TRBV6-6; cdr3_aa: CASTGGGAKETQYF
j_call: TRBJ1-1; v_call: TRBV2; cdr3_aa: CASSESRIEAFF
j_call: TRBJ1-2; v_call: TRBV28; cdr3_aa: CAGQAGLQGGYTF
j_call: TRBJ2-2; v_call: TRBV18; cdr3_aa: CASSLLQQGNTGELFF